Listed here are 17 T cell receptor beta chains from one sample, sequenced in a study of CD8+ T cells in alopecia areata. cDNA serving as the sequencing template came from extracted, reverse transcribed RNA. Sequencing used immunoSEQ multiplex PCR; TCRdb keeps in-frame clones, though not all of them. Counted here are 200,000 or so clones, around 43% occurring once; the ten biggest clones make up over 2.5%. Described treatment: oral pan-JAK inhibitor, 5-10 mg twice daily. Sequencing used CD4+ T cells sorted from blood, obtained around week 36, from a patient treated with tofacitinib. All receptors come from a human donor with alopecia areata.

This rearrangement joins TRBV29-1 to TRBJ2-3; D remains ambiguous. This CDR3 comprises 12 residues. The germline V and J ends were trimmed by 5 bases and 3 bases, with 9 bases remaining between them. Germline V gives CDR1 SQVTM, CDR2 ANQGSEA. CDR3 nucleotides: TGCAGCGTTCATGGCCAAACAGATACGCAGTATTTT. Translating gives CSVHGQTDTQYF.

J is TRBJ2-7 and V is TRBV28; 7 nucleotides match TRBD2. The V gene end was trimmed by 7 bases and the J gene end by 5 bases; junction bases not matched to a gene: 5. The CDR3 runs to 12 residues. Germline V CDR1 and CDR2: MDHEN, SYDVKM. The CDR3 nucleotides read TGTGCCAGCACCTTGGGAGGGGACGAGCAGTACTTC. It codes for CASTLGGDEQYF.

This clone was recorded a few times. The chain carries TRBV5-1 and TRBJ1-5, with a possible D match to TRBD1 (6 bases). Trimming shortened V by 1 base and J by 7 bases, and 12 bases separated the two germline ends. The length of the CDR3 is 14 residues. CDR1 SGHRS and CDR2 YFSETQ come from the germline V gene. This CDR3 is CASSLQGGGQPQHF. The CDR3 DNA sequence: TGCGCCAGCAGCTTGCAAGGGGGTGGACAGCCCCAGCATTTT.

In this sample, this clone turned up a few times. The chain uses TRBV7-2 and TRBJ2-3; no clear D gene. This CDR3 is 12 amino acids long. The germline CDR1 and CDR2 sequences are SGHTA and FQGNSA. V lost 5 bases to trimming and J lost 7 bases, with 10 bases between them. The chain's CDR3 is CASSAIMNTQYF. CDR3 nucleotides: TGTGCCAGCAGCGCGATCATGAATACGCAGTATTTT.

The genes are TRBV5-4 and TRBJ1-2, with D possibly TRBD1 on 6 matching bases. Trimming cost V 0 bases and J 7 bases, with 16 bases left between them. Germline V gene lookup returns CDR1 SGHNT and CDR2 YYREEE (reference sequence). The CDR3 loop spans 15 amino acids. CDR3 loop: CASSLGGAPLGGYTF. The CDR3 DNA reads as TGTGCCAGCAGCTTGGGGGGGGCGCCCTTGGGTGGCTACACCTTC.

This clone has a count of ten or more. The sample carries other DNA sequences with the same CDR3. The V call is TRBV18, the J call TRBJ2-3; 7 bases align to TRBD1. CDR3 length: 15 residues. V shed 3 bases and J 4 bases; nucleotides not matched to a gene: 7. The V gene's germline CDR1 is KGHSH and CDR2 LQKENI. CDR3 sequence reads: CASSPGQVGADTQYF. The CDR3 nucleotides are TGTGCCAGCTCACCTGGACAGGTTGGCGCAGATACGCAGTATTTT.

In its sample, this clone was seen a few times. This chain uses TRBV7-2 with TRBJ2-3, with unresolved D. V lost 4 bases and J 0 bases, leaving 11 bases between the germline ends. Looked up from germline, CDR1 is SGHTA and CDR2 is FQGNSA. The CDR3 sequence is 15 residues long. This chain's CDR3 is CASSSVAGSTDTQYF. CDR3 bases: TGTGCCAGCAGCTCGGTAGCCGGTAGCACAGATACGCAGTATTTT. Looking up the rest from reference TRBV7-2 and TRBJ2-3 gives the full variable domain: GAGVSQSPSNKVTEKGKDVELRCDPISGHTALYWYRQSLGQGLEFLIYFQGNSAPDKSGLPSDRFSAERTGGSVSTLTIQRTQQEDSAVYLCASSSVAGSTDTQYFGPGTRLTVL.

This clone was picked up a small number of times. The chain uses TRBV7-2 and TRBJ2-3; 8 bases align to TRBD2. Trimming took 0 bases from V and 6 from J; bases not matched to a gene: 11. The CDR3 extends over 17 amino acids. Germline CDR1 and CDR2: SGHTA and FQGNSA. The CDR3 nucleotides are TGTGCCAGCAGCTTAGCCTGGACTAGCCAAGCGACGGATACGCAGTATTTT. Amino acid sequence: CASSLAWTSQATDTQYF.

This clone was detected a few times. The CDR3 protein is CASSSSTNYGYTF. CDR3 coding DNA: TGTGCCAGCAGTTCTAGTACTAACTATGGCTACACCTTC. The chain uses TRBV2 and TRBJ1-2; D is unclear. The CDR3 totals 13 residues. CDR1 is SNHLY and CDR2 is FYNNEI in the germline V gene. The V end lost 5 bases, the J end lost 0 bases, and 7 bases lay between the germline ends.

The gene calls are TRBV19 and TRBJ2-1, with 9 bases fitting TRBD2. The germline gives CDR1 LNHDA, CDR2 SQIVND (reference sequence). V dropped 5 bases and J dropped 14; count of bases not matched to a gene: 10. The CDR3 runs to 13 residues. The CDR3 protein is CASSFLAGRFKFF. The CDR3 bases are TGTGCCAGTAGTTTCCTAGCGGGACGCTTTAAGTTCTTC.

This chain joins TRBV29-1 and TRBJ2-1; a possible D gene is TRBD2 (6 bases). This CDR3 comprises 13 residues. Germline V gene sequence: CDR1 SQVTM, CDR2 ANQGSEA. With 6 bases removed from V and 2 bases from J, the gap between germline ends came to 11 bases. CDR3 in DNA: TGCAGCGTCGCGAGGACTACCTACAATGAGCAGTTCTTC. Protein sequence: CSVARTTYNEQFF.

The gene calls are TRBV7-6 and TRBJ1-1; D is ambiguous. V dropped 2 bases and J dropped 2 bases, with 12 bases sitting between them. The CDR3 covers 15 residues. The germline V gene has CDR1 SGHVS and CDR2 FNYEAQ. The DNA of the CDR3 is TGTGCCAGCAGCTTAAGGGCAGGACTTAACACTGAAGCTTTCTTT. Its protein is CASSLRAGLNTEAFF.

The chain couples TRBV6-1 to TRBJ2-5, with 9 bases fitting TRBD2. J was trimmed by 4 bases and V by 0 bases; bases with no gene match: 0. The CDR3 runs to 14 residues. In germline, CDR1 is MNHNS, CDR2 SASEGT. As DNA, the CDR3 is TGTGCCAGCAGTGAAGCTAGCGGGGGAGAGACCCAGTACTTC. It is translated as CASSEASGGETQYF.

The chain is built from TRBV25-1 and TRBJ2-5, with 9 bases matching TRBD2. This CDR3 is 16 amino acids long. Germline CDR1 MGHDK, CDR2 SYGVNS. V gave up 1 base and J gave up 5 bases; unmatched junction bases: 8. CDR3 in DNA: TGTGCCAGCAGTGAATTAAGCGGGAGGCGGGGGGAGACCCAGTACTTC. Translated, it gives CASSELSGRRGETQYF.

The count of this clone is one. The rearrangement joins TRBV20-1 to TRBJ1-5, with no clear D. The CDR3 loop spans 10 amino acids. Germline V CDR1 and CDR2: DFQATT, SNEGSKA (reference sequence). The V end lost 3 bases, the J end lost 6 bases, and 3 bases lay between the germline ends. The CDR3 nucleotides read TGCAGTGCTAGTGCTCAGCCCCAGCATTTT. It codes for CSASAQPQHF.

The CDR3 reads CASSPQGSGANVLTF. The CDR3 nucleotides are TGTGCCAGCAGTCCACAGGGCTCTGGGGCCAACGTCCTGACTTTC. The chain links TRBV28 to TRBJ2-6; TRBD1 is a possible D gene (6 bases). This CDR3 spans 15 amino acids. V was shortened by 5 bases and J by 0 bases, with 8 bases between the two germline ends. Germline assignment: CDR1 MDHEN and CDR2 SYDVKM.

This clone occurred a few times. The chain couples TRBV30 to TRBJ2-3; a possible D gene is TRBD2 (6 bases). Germline CDR1 GTSNPN, CDR2 SVGIG (reference sequence). Between the trimmed V and J ends, which lost 7 bases and 3 bases, there was a span of 23 bases. The CDR3 is 16 residues long. DNA of the CDR3: TGTGCCTCTCAACCCAGTGCGGGGCGAGTAACAGATACGCAGTATTTT. Protein: CASQPSAGRVTDTQYF. Full variable domain (rest looked up from reference TRBV30 and TRBJ2-3): SQTIHQWPATLVQPVGSPLSLECTVEGTSNPNLYWYRQAAGRGLQLLFYSVGIGQISSEVPQNLSASRPQDRQFILSSKKLLLSDSGFYLCASQPSAGRVTDTQYFGPGTRLTVL.